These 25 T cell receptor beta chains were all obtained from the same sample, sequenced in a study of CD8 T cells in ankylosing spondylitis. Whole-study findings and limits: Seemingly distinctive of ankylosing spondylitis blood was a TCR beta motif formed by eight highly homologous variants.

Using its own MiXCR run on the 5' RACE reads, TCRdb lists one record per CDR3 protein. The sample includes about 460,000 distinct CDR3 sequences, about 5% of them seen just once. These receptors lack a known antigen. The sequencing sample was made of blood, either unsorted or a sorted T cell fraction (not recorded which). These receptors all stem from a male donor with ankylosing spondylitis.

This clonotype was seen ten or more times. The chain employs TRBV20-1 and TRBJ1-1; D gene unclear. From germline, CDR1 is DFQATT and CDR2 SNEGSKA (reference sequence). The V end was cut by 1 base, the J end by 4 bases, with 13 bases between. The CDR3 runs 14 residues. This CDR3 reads CSARGLMEGTEAFF. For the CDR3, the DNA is TGCAGTGCTAGAGGGTTAATGGAGGGCACTGAAGCTTTCTTT.

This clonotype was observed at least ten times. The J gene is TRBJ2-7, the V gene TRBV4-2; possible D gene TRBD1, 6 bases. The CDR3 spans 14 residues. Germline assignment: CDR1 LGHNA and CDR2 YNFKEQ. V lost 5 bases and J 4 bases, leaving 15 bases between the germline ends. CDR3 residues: CASSKQKQGYEQYF. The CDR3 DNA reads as TGTGCCAGCAGCAAACAAAAACAGGGTTACGAGCAGTACTTC.

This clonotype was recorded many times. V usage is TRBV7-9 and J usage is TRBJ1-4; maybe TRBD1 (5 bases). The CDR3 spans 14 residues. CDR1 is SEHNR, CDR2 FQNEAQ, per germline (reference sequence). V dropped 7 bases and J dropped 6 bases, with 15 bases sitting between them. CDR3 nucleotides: TGTGCCAGCACCCGGTGGCAGGGTGATGAAAAACTGTTTTTT. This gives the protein CASTRWQGDEKLFF.

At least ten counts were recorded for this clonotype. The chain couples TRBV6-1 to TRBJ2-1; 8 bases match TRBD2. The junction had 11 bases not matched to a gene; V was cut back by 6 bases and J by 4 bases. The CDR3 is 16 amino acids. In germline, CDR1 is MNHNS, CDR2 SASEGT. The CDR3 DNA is TGTGCCAGCAGGAGCGGGAGACTTGGCTTTTACAATGAGCAGTTCTTC. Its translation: CASRSGRLGFYNEQFF.

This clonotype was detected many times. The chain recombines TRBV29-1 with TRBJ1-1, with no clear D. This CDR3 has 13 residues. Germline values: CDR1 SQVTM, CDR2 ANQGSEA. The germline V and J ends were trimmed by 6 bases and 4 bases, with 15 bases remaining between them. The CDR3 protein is CSVSGIFVTEAFF. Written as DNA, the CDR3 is TGCAGCGTGTCGGGCATCTTTGTCACTGAAGCTTTCTTT.

As DNA, the CDR3 is TGTGCCAGCAGCCTCCCTCGCCCCGGAGCGGGGGGCTACAATGAGCAGTTCTTC. The encoded protein is CASSLPRPGAGGYNEQFF. The V and J genes are TRBV3-1 and TRBJ2-1, with TRBD2 matching 9 bases. The CDR3 is 18 amino acids. With 4 bases clipped from V and 3 bases from J, the junction kept 13 bases outside the gene matches. Germline-derived CDR1 and CDR2 are LGHDT and YNNKEL (reference sequence).

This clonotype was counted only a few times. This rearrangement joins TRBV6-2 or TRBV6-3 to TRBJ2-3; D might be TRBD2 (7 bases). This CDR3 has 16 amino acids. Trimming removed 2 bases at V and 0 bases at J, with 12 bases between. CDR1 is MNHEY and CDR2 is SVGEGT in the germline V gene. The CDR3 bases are TGTGCCAGCAGTTACCCGGGGGGCACTAGCACAGATACGCAGTATTTT. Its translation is CASSYPGGTSTDTQYF.

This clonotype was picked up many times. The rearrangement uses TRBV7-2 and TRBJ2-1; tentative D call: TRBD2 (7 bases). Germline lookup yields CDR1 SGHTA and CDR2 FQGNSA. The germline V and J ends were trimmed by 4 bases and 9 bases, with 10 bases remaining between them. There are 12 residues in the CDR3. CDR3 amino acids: CASSSRGAEQFF. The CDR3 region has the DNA TGTGCCAGCAGCTCCCGGGGGGCTGAGCAGTTCTTC.

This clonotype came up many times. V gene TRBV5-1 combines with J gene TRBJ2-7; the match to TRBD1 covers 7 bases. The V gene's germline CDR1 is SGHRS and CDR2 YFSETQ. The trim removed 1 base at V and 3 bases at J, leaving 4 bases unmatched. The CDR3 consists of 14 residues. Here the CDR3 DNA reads TGCGCCAGCAGCTTGCAAGGGGGCGGCTACGAGCAGTACTTC. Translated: CASSLQGGGYEQYF.

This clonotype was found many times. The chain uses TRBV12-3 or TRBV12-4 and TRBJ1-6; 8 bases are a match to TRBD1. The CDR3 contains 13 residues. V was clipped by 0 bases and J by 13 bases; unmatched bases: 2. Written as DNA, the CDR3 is TGTGCCAGCAGTTTAGCGACAGGGGCCCCCCTCCACTTT. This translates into CASSLATGAPLHF.

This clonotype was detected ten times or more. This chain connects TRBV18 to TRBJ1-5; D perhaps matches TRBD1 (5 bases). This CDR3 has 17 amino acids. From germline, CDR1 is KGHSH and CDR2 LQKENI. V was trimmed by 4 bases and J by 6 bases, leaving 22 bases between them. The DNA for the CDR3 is TGTGCCAGCTCACTTCTCAACCCGTTTCAGGGAGGTCAGCCCCAGCATTTT. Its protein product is CASSLLNPFQGGQPQHF. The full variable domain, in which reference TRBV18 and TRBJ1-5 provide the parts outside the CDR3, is NAGVMQNPRHLVRRRGQEARLRCSPMKGHSHVYWYRQLPEEGLKFMVYLQKENIIDESGMPKERFSAEFPKEGPSILRIQQVVRGDSAAYFCASSLLNPFQGGQPQHFGDGTRLSIL.

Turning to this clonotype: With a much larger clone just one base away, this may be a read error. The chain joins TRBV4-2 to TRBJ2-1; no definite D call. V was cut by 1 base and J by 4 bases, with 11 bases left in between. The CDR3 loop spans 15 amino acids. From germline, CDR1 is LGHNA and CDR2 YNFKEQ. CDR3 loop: CASSQGRANYNEQFF. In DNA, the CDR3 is TGTGCCAGCAGCCAAGGACGGGCGAATTACAATGAGCAGTTCTTC.

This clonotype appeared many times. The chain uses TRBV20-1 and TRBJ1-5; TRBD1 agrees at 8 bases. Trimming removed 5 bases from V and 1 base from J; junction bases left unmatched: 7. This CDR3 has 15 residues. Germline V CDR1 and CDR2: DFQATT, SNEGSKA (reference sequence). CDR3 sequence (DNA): TGCAGTGCTTGGACAGGGTGGGGGAGCAATCAGCCCCAGCATTTT. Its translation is CSAWTGWGSNQPQHF.

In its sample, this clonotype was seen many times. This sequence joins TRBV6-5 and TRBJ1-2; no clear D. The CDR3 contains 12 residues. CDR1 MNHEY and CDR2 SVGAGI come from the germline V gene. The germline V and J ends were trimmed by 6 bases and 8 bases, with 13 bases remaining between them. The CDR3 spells CASRRPGGGYTF. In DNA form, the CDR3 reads TGTGCCAGCAGGCGGCCCGGCGGGGGCTACACCTTC.

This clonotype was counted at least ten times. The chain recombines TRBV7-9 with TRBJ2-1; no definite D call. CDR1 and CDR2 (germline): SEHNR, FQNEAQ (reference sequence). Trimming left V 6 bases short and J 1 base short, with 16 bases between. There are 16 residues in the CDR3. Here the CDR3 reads CASRPDKAVSYNEQFF. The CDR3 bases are TGTGCCAGCAGACCAGACAAAGCAGTATCCTACAATGAGCAGTTCTTC.

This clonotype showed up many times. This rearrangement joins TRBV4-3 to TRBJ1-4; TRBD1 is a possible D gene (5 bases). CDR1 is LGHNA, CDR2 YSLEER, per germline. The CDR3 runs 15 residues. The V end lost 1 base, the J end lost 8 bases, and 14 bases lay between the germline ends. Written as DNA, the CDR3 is TGCGCCAGCAGCCAAGTATCGGGGGGAGAGGAAAAACTGTTTTTT. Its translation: CASSQVSGGEEKLFF.

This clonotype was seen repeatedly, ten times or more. The CDR3 is CSARDEGSETQYF. DNA for the CDR3: TGCAGTGCTAGAGATGAGGGGTCGGAGACCCAGTACTTC. This sequence joins TRBV20-1 and TRBJ2-5; possibly TRBD1 or TRBD2 for D (5 bases each). This CDR3 has 13 residues. The V and J ends lost 0 bases and 5 bases respectively, with 10 bases between them. The germline V gene has CDR1 DFQATT and CDR2 SNEGSKA (reference sequence).

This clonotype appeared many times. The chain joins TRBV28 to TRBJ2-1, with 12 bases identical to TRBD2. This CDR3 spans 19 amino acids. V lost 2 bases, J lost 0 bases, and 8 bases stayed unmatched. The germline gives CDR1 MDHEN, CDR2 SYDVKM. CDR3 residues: CASSLELAGGESSYNEQFF. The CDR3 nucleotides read TGTGCCAGCAGTTTAGAGCTAGCGGGAGGGGAGAGCTCCTACAATGAGCAGTTCTTC.

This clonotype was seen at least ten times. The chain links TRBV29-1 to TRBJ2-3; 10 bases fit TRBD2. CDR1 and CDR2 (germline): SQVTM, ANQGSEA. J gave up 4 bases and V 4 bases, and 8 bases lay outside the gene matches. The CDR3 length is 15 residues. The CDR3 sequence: CSVGSAGGPPDTQYF. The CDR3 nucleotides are TGCAGCGTTGGGTCAGCGGGAGGGCCTCCAGATACGCAGTATTTT.

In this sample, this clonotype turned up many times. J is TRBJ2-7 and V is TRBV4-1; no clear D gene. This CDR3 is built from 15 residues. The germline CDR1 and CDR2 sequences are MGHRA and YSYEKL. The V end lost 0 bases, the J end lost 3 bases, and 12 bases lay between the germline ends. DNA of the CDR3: TGCGCCAGCAGCCAAGAATTGGGGTTATTCTACGAGCAGTACTTC. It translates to CASSQELGLFYEQYF.

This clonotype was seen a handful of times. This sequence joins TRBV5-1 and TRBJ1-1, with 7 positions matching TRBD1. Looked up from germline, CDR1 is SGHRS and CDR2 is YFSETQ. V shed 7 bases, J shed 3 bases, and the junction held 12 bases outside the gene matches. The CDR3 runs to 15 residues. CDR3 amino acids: CASASAGGEYTEAFF. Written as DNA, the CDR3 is TGCGCCAGCGCCTCGGCAGGGGGGGAGTACACTGAAGCTTTCTTT.

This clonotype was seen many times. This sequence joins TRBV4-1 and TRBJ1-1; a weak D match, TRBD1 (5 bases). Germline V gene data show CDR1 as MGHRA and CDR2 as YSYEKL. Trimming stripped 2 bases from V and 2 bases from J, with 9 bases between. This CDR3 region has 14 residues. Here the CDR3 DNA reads TGCGCCAGCAGCCAATTTGGACAAAACACTGAAGCTTTCTTT. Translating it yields CASSQFGQNTEAFF.

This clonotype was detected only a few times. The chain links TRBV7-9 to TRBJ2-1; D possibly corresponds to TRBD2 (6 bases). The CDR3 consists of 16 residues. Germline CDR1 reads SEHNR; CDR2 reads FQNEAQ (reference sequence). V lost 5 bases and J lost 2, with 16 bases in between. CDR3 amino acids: CASSPDLAEAYNEQFF. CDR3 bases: TGTGCCAGCAGCCCCGACTTAGCGGAGGCCTACAATGAGCAGTTCTTC.

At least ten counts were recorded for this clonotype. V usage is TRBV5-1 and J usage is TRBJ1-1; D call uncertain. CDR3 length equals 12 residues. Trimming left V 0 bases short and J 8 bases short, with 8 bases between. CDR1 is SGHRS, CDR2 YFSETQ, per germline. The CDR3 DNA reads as TGCGCCAGCAGCTTGGGGACTCTGGAAGCTTTCTTT. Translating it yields CASSLGTLEAFF.

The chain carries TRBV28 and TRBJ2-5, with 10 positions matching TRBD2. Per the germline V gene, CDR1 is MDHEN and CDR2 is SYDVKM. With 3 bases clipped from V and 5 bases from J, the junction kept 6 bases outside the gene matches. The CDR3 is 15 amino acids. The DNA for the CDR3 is TGTGCCAGCAGTTTGACAGCGGGGGGGATGGAGACCCAGTACTTC. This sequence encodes CASSLTAGGMETQYF.